The next 16 T cell receptor beta chains were all read from a single sample in a study of STAT5B mutations in CD4+ large granular lymphocyte leukemia. Method: immunoSEQ multiplex PCR; TCRdb's copy keeps in-frame clones and lacks some. In the table there are 31,000 or so clones, approximately 88% of which are singletons. Input material: CD4+ T cells from blood buffy coats. These TCRs come from a human donor in good health.

V usage is TRBV18 and J usage is TRBJ2-2, with D possibly matching TRBD2 (6 bases). CDR3 length: 14 residues. Germline loops: CDR1 KGHSH, CDR2 LQKENI. V lost 4 bases, J lost 4 bases, and 10 bases lay in between. The CDR3 coding sequence is TGTGCCAGCTCACGGCGGGGACCCACCGGGGAGCTGTTTTTT. Amino acid sequence: CASSRRGPTGELFF. Supplemented by reference TRBV18 and TRBJ2-2, the full variable domain reads NAGVMQNPRHLVRRRGQEARLRCSPMKGHSHVYWYRQLPEEGLKFMVYLQKENIIDESGMPKERFSAEFPKEGPSILRIQQVVRGDSAAYFCASSRRGPTGELFFGEGSRLTVL.

The chain links TRBV5-4 to TRBJ2-1; 14 bases are shared with TRBD2. V gave up 4 bases and J gave up 2 bases; unmatched junction bases: 5. The CDR3 covers 17 residues. The germline CDR1 and CDR2 sequences are SGHNT and YYREEE (reference sequence). CDR3 in amino acids: CASSRLAGGPTYNEQFF. The DNA for the CDR3 is TGTGCCAGCAGCCGACTAGCGGGAGGGCCCACCTACAATGAGCAGTTCTTC.

This chain links TRBV29-1 with TRBJ2-5; 7 nucleotides match TRBD2. The CDR3 sequence is 13 residues long. J was trimmed by 4 bases and V by 8 bases; bases with no gene match: 10. Germline V gene lookup returns CDR1 SQVTM and CDR2 ANQGSEA. CDR3 DNA: TGCAGCCATGAGAGGGAGGGTAGAGAGACCCAGTACTTC. Translated: CSHEREGRETQYF.

This clone has a single count. The chain carries TRBV11-2 and TRBJ2-2; D is unresolved. From germline, CDR1 is SGHAT and CDR2 FQNNGV. CDR3 length equals 16 residues. The V end lost 5 bases, the J end lost 7 bases, and 20 bases lay between the germline ends. The CDR3 sequence: CASSLLRIGVGGELFF. DNA for the CDR3: TGTGCCAGCAGCCTACTTCGGATAGGCGTCGGCGGGGAGCTGTTTTTT.

The chain combines TRBV5-1 with TRBJ2-2; D may be TRBD1 (6 bases). The CDR3 consists of 13 residues. CDR1 is SGHRS and CDR2 is YFSETQ in the germline V gene. Trimming stripped 3 bases from V and 7 bases from J, with 10 bases between. Written as DNA, the CDR3 is TGCGCCAGCAGCTCCCTAGGGGGCGGGGAGCTGTTTTTT. Protein: CASSSLGGGELFF. The variable domain in full, with the rest retrieved from reference TRBV5-1 and TRBJ2-2, is KAGVTQTPRYLIKTRGQQVTLSCSPISGHRSVSWYQQTPGQGLQFLFEYFSETQRNKGNFPGRFSGRQFSNSRSEMNVSTLELGDSALYLCASSSLGGGELFFGEGSRLTVL.

This chain connects TRBV15 to TRBJ2-2, with D uncertain. Trimming took off 0 bases at V and 4 bases at J, with 6 bases between the two ends. This CDR3 comprises 14 residues. Germline lookup yields CDR1 LNHNV and CDR2 YYDKDF (reference sequence). This chain's CDR3 is CATSRDRTTGELFF. DNA for the CDR3: TGTGCCACCAGCAGAGATAGGACCACCGGGGAGCTGTTTTTT.

V is TRBV2 and J is TRBJ2-5; unclear D gene. V was clipped by 6 bases and J by 3 bases, with 8 bases between them. The length of the CDR3 is 12 residues. The germline V gene encodes CDR1 SNHLY and CDR2 FYNNEI. Here the CDR3 DNA reads TGTGCCAGCAGCTATTATAAAGAGACCCAGTACTTC. It encodes CASSYYKETQYF.

As concerns this clone: Sequence at one end of the junction differs from germline and may be a read error. V usage is TRBV7-9 and J usage is TRBJ2-1; possibly TRBD2 for D (5 bases). Germline assignment: CDR1 SEHNR and CDR2 FQNEAQ (reference sequence). CDR3 size: 14 residues. The CDR3 is CASRLAEGGDEQFF. CDR3 DNA: TGTGCCAGCAGGTTAGCAGAGGGTGGCGATGAGCAGTTCTTC. Full variable domain (remainder filled in from reference TRBV7-9 and TRBJ2-1): DTGVSQNPRHKITKRGQNVTFRCDPISEHNRLYWYRQTLGQGPEFLTYFQNEAQLEKSRLLSDRFSAERPKGSFSTLEIQRTEQGDSAMYLCASRLAEGGDEQFFGPGTRLTVL.

Here the CDR3 DNA reads TGCGCCAGCAGCTTGGCCGTCAGGACCTACGAGCAGTACTTC. It is translated as CASSLAVRTYEQYF. The chain joins TRBV5-1 to TRBJ2-7; D is unclear. Looked up from germline, CDR1 is SGHRS and CDR2 is YFSETQ. The CDR3 is 14 amino acids. Trimming took 0 bases from V and 2 from J, leaving 9 bases between them.

The chain links TRBV6-6 to TRBJ2-7, with no clear D. Trimming left V 0 bases short and J 2 bases short, with 8 bases between. Germline V gene lookup returns CDR1 MNHNY and CDR2 SVGAGI (reference sequence). The CDR3 loop spans 14 amino acids. CDR3 in DNA: TGTGCCAGCAGTTACTCCCCTCTAGCCTACGAGCAGTACTTC. Its translation is CASSYSPLAYEQYF.

This chain joins TRBV27 and TRBJ2-2, with 7 positions matching TRBD1. The CDR3 covers 16 residues. CDR1 and CDR2 from the germline V gene are MNHEY and SMNVEV (reference sequence). The trim removed 5 bases at V and 0 bases at J, leaving 6 bases unmatched. The CDR3 here is CASSTTGTANTGELFF. The CDR3, as DNA: TGTGCCAGCAGTACTACCGGGACAGCGAACACCGGGGAGCTGTTTTTT.

This clone was picked up one time. The chain recombines TRBV30 with TRBJ1-1, with D possibly TRBD1 on 5 matching bases. There are 14 residues in the CDR3. The germline V gene encodes CDR1 GTSNPN and CDR2 SVGIG (reference sequence). V lost 2 bases, J lost 1 base, and 11 bases lay in between. The CDR3 nucleotides are TGTGCCTGGAGTTCGGGACTTCCGAACACTGAAGCTTTCTTT. The encoded protein is CAWSSGLPNTEAFF.

This chain links TRBV27 with TRBJ1-1, with D possibly TRBD1 on 6 matching bases. The germline CDR1 and CDR2 sequences are MNHEY and SMNVEV (reference sequence). The CDR3 has 18 residues. V lost 2 bases and J 5 bases, leaving 24 bases between the germline ends. The CDR3 nucleotides are TGTGCCAGCAGTTTAAAGGGTTTCGGGAGGGGGAAAGGAACTGAAGCTTTCTTT. The encoded protein is CASSLKGFGRGKGTEAFF.

The chain combines TRBV5-1 with TRBJ2-7; the D gene is possibly TRBD1 (6 bases). Germline lookup yields CDR1 SGHRS and CDR2 YFSETQ. Deletions cut 0 bases from V and 2 bases from J, with 12 bases between. The CDR3 consists of 15 residues. CDR3 loop: CASSLASTGTYEQYF. CDR3 DNA sequence: TGCGCCAGCAGCTTGGCTTCGACAGGCACCTACGAGCAGTACTTC.

The genes are TRBV9 and TRBJ2-5; possibly TRBD1 for D (5 bases). Judging by the DNA end, TRBJ2-7 fits better; the J call may be wrong. The CDR3 covers 13 residues. Germline CDR1 and CDR2: SGDLS and YYNGEE. In DNA, the CDR3 is TGTGCCAGCAGCGGGACACCCCACTACGAGCAGTACTTC. This gives the protein CASSGTPHYEQYF.

This sequence joins TRBV7-2 and TRBJ2-2, with 10 bases lining up with TRBD2. The V and J ends lost 5 bases and 1 base, in that order; junction bases with no gene match: 4. The germline gives CDR1 SGHTA, CDR2 FQGNSA. The CDR3 is made up of 16 amino acids. The CDR3 nucleotides are TGTGCCAGCAGCATTATAGCGGGAGGGAACACCGGGGAGCTGTTTTTT. This translates into CASSIIAGGNTGELFF.